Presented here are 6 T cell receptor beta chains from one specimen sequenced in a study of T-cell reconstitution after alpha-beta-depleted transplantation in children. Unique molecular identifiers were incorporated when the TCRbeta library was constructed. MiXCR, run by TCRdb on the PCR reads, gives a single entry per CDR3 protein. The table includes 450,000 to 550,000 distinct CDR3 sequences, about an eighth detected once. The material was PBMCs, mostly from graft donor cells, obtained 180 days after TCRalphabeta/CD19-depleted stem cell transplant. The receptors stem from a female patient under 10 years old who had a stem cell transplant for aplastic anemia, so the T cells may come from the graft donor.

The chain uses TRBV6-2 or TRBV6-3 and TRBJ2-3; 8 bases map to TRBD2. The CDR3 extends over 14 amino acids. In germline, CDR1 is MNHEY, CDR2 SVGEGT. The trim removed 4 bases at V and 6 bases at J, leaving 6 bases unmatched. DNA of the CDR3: TGTGCCAGCAGTTCAATAGCGGGAAGGGATACGCAGTATTTT. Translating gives CASSSIAGRDTQYF.

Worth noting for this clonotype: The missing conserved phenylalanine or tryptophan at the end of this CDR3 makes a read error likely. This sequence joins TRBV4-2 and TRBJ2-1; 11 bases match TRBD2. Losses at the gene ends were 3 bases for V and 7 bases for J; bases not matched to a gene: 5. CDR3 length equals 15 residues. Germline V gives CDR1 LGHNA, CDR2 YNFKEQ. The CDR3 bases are TGTGCCAGCAGCCAGATAGCGGGAGGGATAAATGAGCAGTTCTAC. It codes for CASSQIAGGINEQFY.

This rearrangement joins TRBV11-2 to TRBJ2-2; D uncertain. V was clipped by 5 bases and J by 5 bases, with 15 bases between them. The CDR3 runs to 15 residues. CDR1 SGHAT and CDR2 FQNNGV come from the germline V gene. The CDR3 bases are TGTGCCAGCAGCCTATGGGCTGATGCGACCGGGGAGCTGTTTTTT. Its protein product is CASSLWADATGELFF.

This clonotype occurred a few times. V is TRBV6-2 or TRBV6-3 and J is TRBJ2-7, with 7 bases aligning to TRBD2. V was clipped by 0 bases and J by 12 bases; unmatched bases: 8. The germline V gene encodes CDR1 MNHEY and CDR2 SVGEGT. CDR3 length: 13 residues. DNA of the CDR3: TGTGCCAGCAGTTACTCGACTAGCAGGGAAGCGTACTTC. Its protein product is CASSYSTSREAYF.

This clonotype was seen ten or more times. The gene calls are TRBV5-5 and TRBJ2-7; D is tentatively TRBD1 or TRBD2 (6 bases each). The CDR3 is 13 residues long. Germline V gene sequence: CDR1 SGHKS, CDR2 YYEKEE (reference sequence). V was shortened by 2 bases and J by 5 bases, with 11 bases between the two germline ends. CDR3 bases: TGTGCCAGCAGCTTAGACAGGAGGGACGAGCAGTACGTC. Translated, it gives CASSLDRRDEQYV.

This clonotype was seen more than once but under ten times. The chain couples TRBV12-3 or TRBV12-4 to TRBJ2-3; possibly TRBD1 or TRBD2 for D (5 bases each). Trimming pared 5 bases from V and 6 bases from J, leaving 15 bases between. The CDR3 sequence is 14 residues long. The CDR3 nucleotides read TGTGCCAGCAGTCTACCGGGGCCTTGGGATACGCAGTATTTT. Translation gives CASSLPGPWDTQYF.